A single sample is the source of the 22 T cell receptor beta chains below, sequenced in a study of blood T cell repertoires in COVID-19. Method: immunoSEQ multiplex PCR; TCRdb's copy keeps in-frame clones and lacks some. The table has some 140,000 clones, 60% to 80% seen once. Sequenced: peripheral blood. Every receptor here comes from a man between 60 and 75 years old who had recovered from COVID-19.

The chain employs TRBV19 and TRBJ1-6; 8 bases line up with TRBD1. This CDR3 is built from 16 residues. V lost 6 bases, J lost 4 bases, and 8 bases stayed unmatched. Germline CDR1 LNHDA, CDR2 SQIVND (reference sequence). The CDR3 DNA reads TGTGCCAGTAGAACCACCGGGACAGGATATAATTCACCCCTCCACTTT. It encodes CASRTTGTGYNSPLHF. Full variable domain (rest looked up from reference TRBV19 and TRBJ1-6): DGGITQSPKYLFRKEGQNVTLSCEQNLNHDAMYWYRQDPGQGLRLIYYSQIVNDFQKGDIAEGYSVSREKKESFPLTVTSAQKNPTAFYLCASRTTGTGYNSPLHFGNGTRLTVT.

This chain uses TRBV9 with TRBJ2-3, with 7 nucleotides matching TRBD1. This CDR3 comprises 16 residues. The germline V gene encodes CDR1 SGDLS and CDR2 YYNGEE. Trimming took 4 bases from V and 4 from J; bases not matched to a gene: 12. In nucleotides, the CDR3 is TGTGCCAGCAGCCCTTCCGGAACAGGGGTGGCAGATACGCAGTATTTT. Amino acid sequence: CASSPSGTGVADTQYF.

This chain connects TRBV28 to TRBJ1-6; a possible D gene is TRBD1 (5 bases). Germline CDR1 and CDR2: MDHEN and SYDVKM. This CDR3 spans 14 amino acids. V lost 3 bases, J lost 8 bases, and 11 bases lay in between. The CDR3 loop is CASSFKGRYSPLHF. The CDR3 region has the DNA TGTGCCAGCAGTTTCAAGGGGAGGTATTCACCCCTCCACTTT.

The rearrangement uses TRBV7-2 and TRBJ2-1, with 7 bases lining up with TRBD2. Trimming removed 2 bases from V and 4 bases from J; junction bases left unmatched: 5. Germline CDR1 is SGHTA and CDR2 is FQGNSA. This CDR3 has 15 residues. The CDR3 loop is CASSLWGGGYNEQFF. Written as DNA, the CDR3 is TGTGCCAGCAGCTTATGGGGCGGGGGTTACAATGAGCAGTTCTTC.

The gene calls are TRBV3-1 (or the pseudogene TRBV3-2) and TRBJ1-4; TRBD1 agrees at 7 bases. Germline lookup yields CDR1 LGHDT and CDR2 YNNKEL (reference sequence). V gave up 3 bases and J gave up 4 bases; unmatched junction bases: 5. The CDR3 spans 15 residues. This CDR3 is CASSQGGQFNEKLFF. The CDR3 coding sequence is TGTGCCAGCAGCCAGGGGGGACAGTTTAATGAAAAACTGTTTTTT.

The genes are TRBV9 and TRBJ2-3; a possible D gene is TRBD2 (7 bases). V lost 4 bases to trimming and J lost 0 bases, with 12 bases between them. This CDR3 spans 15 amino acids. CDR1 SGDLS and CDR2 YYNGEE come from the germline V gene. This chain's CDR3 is CASSPAGASTDTQYF. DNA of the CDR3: TGTGCCAGCAGCCCTGCGGGGGCTAGCACAGATACGCAGTATTTT.

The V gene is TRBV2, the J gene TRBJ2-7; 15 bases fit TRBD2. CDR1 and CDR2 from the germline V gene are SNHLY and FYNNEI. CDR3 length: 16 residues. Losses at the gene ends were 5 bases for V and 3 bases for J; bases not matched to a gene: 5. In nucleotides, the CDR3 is TGTGCCAGCAGTCCGGGACTAGCGGGAGGCCGCTACGAGCAGTACTTC. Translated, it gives CASSPGLAGGRYEQYF. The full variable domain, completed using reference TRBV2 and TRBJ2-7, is EPEVTQTPSHQVTQMGQEVILRCVPISNHLYFYWYRQILGQKVEFLVSFYNNEISEKSEIFDDQFSVERPDGSNFTLKIRSTKLEDSAMYFCASSPGLAGGRYEQYFGPGTRLTVT.

DNA of the CDR3: TGTGCCACCAGCAGAGACAGGATCCGTGATTCACCCCTCCACTTT. This translates into CATSRDRIRDSPLHF. The chain links TRBV15 to TRBJ1-6; no clear D gene. Trimming stripped 0 bases from V and 8 bases from J, with 11 bases between. CDR1 is LNHNV, CDR2 YYDKDF, per germline (reference sequence). CDR3 length: 15 residues.

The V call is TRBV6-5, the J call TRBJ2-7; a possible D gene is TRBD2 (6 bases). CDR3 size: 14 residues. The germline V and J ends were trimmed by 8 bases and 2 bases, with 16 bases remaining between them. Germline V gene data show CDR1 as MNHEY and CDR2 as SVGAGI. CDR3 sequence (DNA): TGTGCCAGCCGCGATCGGGGACTGACCTACGAGCAGTACTTC. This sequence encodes CASRDRGLTYEQYF.

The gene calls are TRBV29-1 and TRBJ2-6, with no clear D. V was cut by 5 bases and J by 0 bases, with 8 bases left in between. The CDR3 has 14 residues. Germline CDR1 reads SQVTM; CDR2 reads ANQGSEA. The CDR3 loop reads CSVYLVSGANVLTF. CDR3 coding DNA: TGCAGCGTTTACCTAGTCTCTGGGGCCAACGTCCTGACTTTC. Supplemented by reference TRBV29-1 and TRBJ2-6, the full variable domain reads SAVISQKPSRDICQRGTSLTIQCQVDSQVTMMFWYRQQPGQSLTLIATANQGSEATYESGFVIDKFPISRPNLTFSTLTVSNMSPEDSSIYLCSVYLVSGANVLTFGAGSRLTVL.

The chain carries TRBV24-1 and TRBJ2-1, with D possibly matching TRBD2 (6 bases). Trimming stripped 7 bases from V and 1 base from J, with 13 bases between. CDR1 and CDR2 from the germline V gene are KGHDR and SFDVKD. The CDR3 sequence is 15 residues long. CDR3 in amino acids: CATSYARGSYNEQFF. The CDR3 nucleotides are TGTGCCACCAGCTACGCCCGGGGGTCCTACAATGAGCAGTTCTTC.

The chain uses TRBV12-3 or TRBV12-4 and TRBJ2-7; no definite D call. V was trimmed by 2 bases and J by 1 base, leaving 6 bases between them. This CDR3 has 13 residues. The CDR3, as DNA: TGTGCCAGCAGTTTACGCGTTTCCTACGAGCAGTACTTC. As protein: CASSLRVSYEQYF.

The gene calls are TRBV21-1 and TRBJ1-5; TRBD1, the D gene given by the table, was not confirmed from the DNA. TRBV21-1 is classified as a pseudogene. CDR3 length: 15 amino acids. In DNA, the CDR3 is TGTGCCAGCAGGCGGCTCCACGGACAATATCAGCCCCAGCATTTT. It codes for CASRRLHGQYQPQHF.

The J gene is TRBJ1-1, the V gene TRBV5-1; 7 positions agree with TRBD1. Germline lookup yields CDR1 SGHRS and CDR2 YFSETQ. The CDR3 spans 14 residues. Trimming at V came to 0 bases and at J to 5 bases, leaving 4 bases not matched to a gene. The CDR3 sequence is CASSLAQTGTEAFF. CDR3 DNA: TGCGCCAGCAGCTTGGCCCAGACAGGGACTGAAGCTTTCTTT.

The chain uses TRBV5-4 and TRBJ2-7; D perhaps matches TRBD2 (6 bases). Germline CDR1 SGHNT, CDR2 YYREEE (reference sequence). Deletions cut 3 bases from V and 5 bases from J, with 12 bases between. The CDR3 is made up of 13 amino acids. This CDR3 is CASSSDYTHEQYF. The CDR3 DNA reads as TGTGCCAGCAGCTCGGACTATACGCACGAGCAGTACTTC. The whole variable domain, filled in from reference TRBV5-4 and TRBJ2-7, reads ETGVTQSPTHLIKTRGQQVTLRCSSQSGHNTVSWYQQALGQGPQFIFQYYREEENGRGNFPPRFSGLQFPNYSSELNVNALELDDSALYLCASSSDYTHEQYFGPGTRLTVT.

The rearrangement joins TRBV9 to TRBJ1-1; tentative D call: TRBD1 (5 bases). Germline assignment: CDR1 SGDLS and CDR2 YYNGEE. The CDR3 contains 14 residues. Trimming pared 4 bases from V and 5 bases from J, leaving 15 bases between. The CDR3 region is CASSPGGEVTEAFF. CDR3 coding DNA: TGTGCCAGCAGCCCCGGGGGGGAGGTGACTGAAGCTTTCTTT.

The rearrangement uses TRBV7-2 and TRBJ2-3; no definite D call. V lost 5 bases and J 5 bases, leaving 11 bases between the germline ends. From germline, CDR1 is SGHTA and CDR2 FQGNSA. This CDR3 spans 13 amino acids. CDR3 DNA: TGTGCCAGCAGCCACGTTCGGGTAGATACGCAGTATTTT. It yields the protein CASSHVRVDTQYF.

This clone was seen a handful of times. The CDR3, as DNA: TGCGCCAGCAGCCAGCACAGTGGACTCGGCCTCAATGAGCAGTTCTTC. It encodes CASSQHSGLGLNEQFF. This rearrangement joins TRBV4-1 to TRBJ2-1; D might be TRBD2 (5 bases). V lost 3 bases and J lost 6, with 18 bases in between. Germline CDR1 is MGHRA and CDR2 is YSYEKL. The CDR3 extends over 16 amino acids.

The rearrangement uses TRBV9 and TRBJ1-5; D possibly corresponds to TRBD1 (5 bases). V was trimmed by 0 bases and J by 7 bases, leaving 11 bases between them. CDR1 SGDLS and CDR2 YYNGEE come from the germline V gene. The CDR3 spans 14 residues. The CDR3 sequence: CASSVGTGRQPQHF. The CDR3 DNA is TGTGCCAGCAGCGTAGGTACAGGTAGGCAGCCCCAGCATTTT.

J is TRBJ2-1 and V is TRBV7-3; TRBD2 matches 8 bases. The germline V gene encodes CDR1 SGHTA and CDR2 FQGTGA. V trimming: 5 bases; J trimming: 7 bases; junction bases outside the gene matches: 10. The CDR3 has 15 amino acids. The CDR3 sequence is CASSPTSGTMNEQFF. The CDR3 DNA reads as TGTGCCAGCAGCCCAACTAGCGGAACCATGAATGAGCAGTTCTTC.

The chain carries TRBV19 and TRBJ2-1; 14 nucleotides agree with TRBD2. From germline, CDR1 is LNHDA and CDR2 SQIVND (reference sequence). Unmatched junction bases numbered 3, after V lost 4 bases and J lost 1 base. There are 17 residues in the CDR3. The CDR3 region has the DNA TGTGCCAGTAGTAGAGGACTAGCGGGAGGATCCTACAATGAGCAGTTCTTC. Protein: CASSRGLAGGSYNEQFF. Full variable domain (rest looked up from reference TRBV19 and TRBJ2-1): DGGITQSPKYLFRKEGQNVTLSCEQNLNHDAMYWYRQDPGQGLRLIYYSQIVNDFQKGDIAEGYSVSREKKESFPLTVTSAQKNPTAFYLCASSRGLAGGSYNEQFFGPGTRLTVL.

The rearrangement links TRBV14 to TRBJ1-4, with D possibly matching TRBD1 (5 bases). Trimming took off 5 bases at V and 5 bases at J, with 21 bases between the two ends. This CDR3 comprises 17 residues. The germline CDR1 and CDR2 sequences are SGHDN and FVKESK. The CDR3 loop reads CASSFGTFRGANEKLFF. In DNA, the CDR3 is TGTGCCAGCAGCTTTGGGACTTTCCGAGGGGCCAATGAAAAACTGTTTTTT.